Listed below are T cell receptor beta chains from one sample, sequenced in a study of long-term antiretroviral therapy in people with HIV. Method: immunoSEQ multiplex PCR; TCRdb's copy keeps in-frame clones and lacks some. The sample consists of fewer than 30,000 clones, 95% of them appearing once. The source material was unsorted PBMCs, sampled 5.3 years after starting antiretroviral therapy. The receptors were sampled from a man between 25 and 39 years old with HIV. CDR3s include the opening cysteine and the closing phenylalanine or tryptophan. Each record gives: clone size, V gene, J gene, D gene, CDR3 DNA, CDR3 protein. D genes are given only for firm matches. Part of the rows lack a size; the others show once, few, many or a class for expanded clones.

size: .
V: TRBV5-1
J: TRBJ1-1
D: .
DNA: TGCGCCAGCAGCTTGGTAGGCGACAGGAACACTGAAGCTTTCTTT
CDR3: CASSLVGDRNTEAFF

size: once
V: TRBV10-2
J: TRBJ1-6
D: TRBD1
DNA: TGCGCCATCACAGGGACAGTTTTCAGGAAGCCCCTAGGTTCACCCCTCCACTTT
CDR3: CAITGTVFRKPLGSPLHF

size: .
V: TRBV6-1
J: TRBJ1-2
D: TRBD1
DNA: TGTGCCAGCAGGAGACAGGGATGGGATAACTATGGCTACACCTTC
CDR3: CASRRQGWDNYGYTF

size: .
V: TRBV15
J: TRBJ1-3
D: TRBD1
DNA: TGTGCCACCAGCAGGGACAGGGGGCGCGGAAACACCATATATTTT
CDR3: CATSRDRGRGNTIYF

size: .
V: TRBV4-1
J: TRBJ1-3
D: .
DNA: TGCGCCAGCAGCCCCTTGGGGACAAGTTATCCCGGAAACACCATATATTTT
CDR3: CASSPLGTSYPGNTIYF

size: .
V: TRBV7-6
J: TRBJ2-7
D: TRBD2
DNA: TGTGCCAGCAGCTTAGGAACTAGCGGTACAAGATACGAGCAGTACTTC
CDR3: CASSLGTSGTRYEQYF

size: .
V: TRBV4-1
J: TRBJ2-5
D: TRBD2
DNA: TGCGCCAGCAGCCAACGAACCGGAGCGGGAGGGGAAGAGACCCAGTACTTC
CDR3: CASSQRTGAGGEETQYF

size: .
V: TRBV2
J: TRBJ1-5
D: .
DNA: TGTGCCAGCAGTGAGGGACCCAATCAGCCCCAGCATTTT
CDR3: CASSEGPNQPQHF

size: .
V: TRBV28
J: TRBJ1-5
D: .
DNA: TGTGCCAGCAGTTTATCGACAGGTACAAGTCAGCCCCAGCATTTT
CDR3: CASSLSTGTSQPQHF

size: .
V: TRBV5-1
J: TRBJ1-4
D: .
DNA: TGCGCCAGCAGTATGGCCCTGATGAATGAAAAACTGTTTTTT
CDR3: CASSMALMNEKLFF

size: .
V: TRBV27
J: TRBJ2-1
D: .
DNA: TGTGCCACCCGGGTCCGGCCCCTTGGCTTCTACAATGAGCAGTTCTTC
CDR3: CATRVRPLGFYNEQFF

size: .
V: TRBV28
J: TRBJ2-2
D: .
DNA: TGTGCCAGCAGCCGGGACTTTTTCTCCACCGGGGAGCTGTTTTTT
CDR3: CASSRDFFSTGELFF